A selection of T cell receptor beta chains follows, all from one sample in a study of blood T cell repertoires in COVID-19. Produced via immunoSEQ multiplex PCR; TCRdb's table is partial and in-frame only. The table has 120,000 to 150,000 clones, 70% to 90% seen once. Sequenced material: peripheral blood. The receptors derive from an elderly woman with acute or convalescent COVID-19. Each CDR3 is given with its conserved first and last residue. The order of the fields is D gene, J gene, V gene, clone size, CDR3 protein, CDR3 DNA. A D gene is named only where the DNA matches it firmly. Not every row has a clone size; where given, it reads once, few, many or a size class.

NA TRBJ1-6 TRBV25-1 NA CASRGGSWSSPLHF TGTGCCAGCAGGGGAGGGTCTTGGAGTTCACCCCTCCACTTT
TRBD1 TRBJ1-1 TRBV6-5 once CASSYSLTGGVEAFF TGTGCCAGCAGTTACTCGTTGACAGGGGGTGTTGAAGCTTTCTTT
NA TRBJ2-7 TRBV23-1 NA CASSQEGAAPRVADYEQYF TGCGCCAGCAGTCAAGAGGGAGCGGCCCCCCGGGTCGCGGACTACGAGCAGTACTTC
TRBD1 TRBJ1-5 TRBV7-9 once CASSRTGQDQPQHF TGTGCCAGCAGCAGAACCGGACAGGATCAGCCCCAGCATTTT
TRBD2 TRBJ2-5 TRBV5-4 NA CASSTPGLAGDQETQYF TGTGCCAGCAGCACCCCGGGACTAGCGGGGGACCAAGAGACCCAGTACTTC
NA TRBJ1-1 TRBV5-1 NA CASSFSGDGNTEAFF TGCGCCAGCAGCTTTTCAGGGGACGGGAACACTGAAGCTTTCTTT
NA TRBJ2-1 TRBV7-8 NA CASSLVVGEQFF TGTGCCAGCAGCTTAGTCGTGGGCGAGCAGTTCTTC
TRBD1 TRBJ1-2 TRBV19 NA CASSIGQGDGYTF TGTGCCAGTAGTATCGGACAGGGTGACGGCTACACCTTC
NA TRBJ2-5 TRBV4-3 NA CASSQGVATQETQYF TGCGCCAGCAGCCAAGGGGTAGCGACCCAAGAGACCCAGTACTTC
TRBD1 TRBJ1-4 TRBV18 once CASSPPGQGSNEKLFF TGTGCCAGCTCACCACCGGGACAGGGGTCGAATGAAAAACTGTTTTTT
TRBD1 TRBJ1-1 TRBV2 NA CASSGGRGLDTEAFF TGTGCCAGCAGTGGGGGCAGGGGGCTTGACACTGAAGCTTTCTTT
NA TRBJ1-4 TRBV10-3 NA CATSNQRGATNEKLFF TGTGCCACAAGCAACCAACGCGGCGCAACTAATGAAAAACTGTTTTTT
NA TRBJ1-5 TRBV7-5 NA CARSLVEGNSNQPQHF TGTGCCAGAAGCTTAGTTGAGGGTAATAGCAATCAGCCCCAGCATTTT
TRBD1 TRBJ1-1 TRBV25-1 NA CASAGTGNTEAFF TGTGCCAGCGCCGGGACAGGGAACACTGAAGCTTTCTTT
TRBD1 TRBJ1-2 TRBV10-2 once CATRGQGVDGYTF TGCGCCACCAGAGGACAGGGCGTCGATGGCTACACCTTC
NA TRBJ1-1 TRBV3-1/TRBV3-2 NA CASSSGRRTEAFF TGTGCCAGCAGTTCAGGGAGGCGCACTGAAGCTTTCTTT
TRBD1 TRBJ2-5 TRBV28 NA CASSRDSQETQYF TGTGCCAGCAGTAGGGACAGCCAAGAGACCCAGTACTTC
NA TRBJ1-2 TRBV10-3 NA CAISNLTGIRGYTF TGTGCCATCAGTAACTTAACAGGAATCCGTGGCTACACCTTC
NA TRBJ2-7 TRBV5-5 NA CASSAGPYEQYF TGTGCCAGCAGCGCGGGTCCGTACGAGCAGTACTTC
NA TRBJ1-1 TRBV19 NA CASTHTGYNAEAFF TGTGCCAGTACCCACACAGGGTACAACGCTGAAGCTTTCTTT
NA TRBJ1-5 TRBV18 NA CASSLDSINQPQHF TGTGCCAGCTCACTAGACAGTATAAATCAGCCCCAGCATTTT
NA TRBJ1-1 TRBV7-3 NA CASSLTRDSEAFF TGTGCCAGCAGCTTAACGCGGGACTCTGAAGCTTTCTTT
TRBD1 TRBJ2-5 TRBV9 NA CASSVEGQGPGETQYF TGTGCCAGCAGCGTAGAGGGACAGGGCCCGGGAGAGACCCAGTACTTC
TRBD1 TRBJ2-1 TRBV15 NA CATSRIVGTVYNEQFF TGTGCCACCAGCAGAATAGTCGGGACAGTCTACAATGAGCAGTTCTTC